The following is a TCR beta chain sequence with its context. The data derive from a study of blood T cell repertoires in COVID-19. Study overall: T cells, B-cell-depleted T cells, or PBMCs supplied cDNA or gDNA.

Libraries were prepared by immunoSEQ multiplex PCR; TCRdb keeps only in-frame clonotypes and omits some of them. The sample carries roughly 200,000 clones, roughly 88% recorded once. CDR3 size: 15 residues. Germline lookup yields CDR1 KGHSH and CDR2 LQKENI. J gave up 4 bases and V 5 bases, and 7 bases lay outside the gene matches. Sequencing was done on a sample of peripheral blood. The J gene is TRBJ2-5, the V gene TRBV18, with TRBD2 matching over 10 bases. This receptor was taken from a human donor in a cohort sampled during active COVID-19. CDR3 in DNA: TGTGCCAGCTCATCCGGGACTAGCGCGGGAGAGACCCAGTACTTC. Protein product: CASSSGTSAGETQYF.